One sample yielded the 7 T cell receptor beta chains listed below, sequenced in a study of blood T cells in healthy people across ages. A J-beta primer mix and a sample-barcoded 5' primer were used in a second PCR of roughly 6 to 12 cycles. One entry per CDR3 protein results from TCRdb running MiXCR on the 5' RACE reads. The table has fewer than 2 million distinct CDR3 sequences, 30% to 40% seen once; the top ten hold under 25%. The material sequenced was blood. Receptor source: a human donor in good health.

This clonotype was detected a few times. Written as DNA, the CDR3 is TGCGCCAGCGCGGAGGGAGTAGGGCAGCCCCAGCATTTT. It is translated as CASAEGVGQPQHF. The chain has TRBV4-1 and TRBJ1-5; D is unclear. Trimming took off 8 bases at V and 7 bases at J, with 15 bases between the two ends. The CDR3 is made up of 13 amino acids. Germline CDR1 reads MGHRA; CDR2 reads YSYEKL.

The genes are TRBV19 and TRBJ2-7; TRBD1 matches at 8 bases. Germline values: CDR1 LNHDA, CDR2 SQIVND (reference sequence). The CDR3 sequence is 15 residues long. Unmatched junction bases numbered 6, after V lost 4 bases and J lost 1 base. This CDR3 is CASSRGQDGSYEQYF. CDR3 bases: TGTGCCAGTAGTAGGGGACAGGACGGGTCCTACGAGCAGTACTTC.

This clonotype was seen at least ten times. A junction boundary mismatches the germline segment, possibly from a read error. The V gene is TRBV5-1, the J gene TRBJ1-2; the match to TRBD1 covers 7 bases. CDR3 length: 14 amino acids. Germline V CDR1 and CDR2: SGHRS, YFSETQ. The CDR3 is CASSPRTGNYGYTF. The CDR3 bases are TGTGCCAGCAGCCCCCGGACAGGAAATTATGGCTACACCTTC.

The chain couples TRBV6-6 to TRBJ1-5; D uncertain. The germline V and J ends were trimmed by 8 bases and 0 bases, with 8 bases remaining between them. The CDR3 totals 13 residues. Germline V gives CDR1 MNHNY, CDR2 SVGAGI (reference sequence). The CDR3 DNA is TGTGCCAGCGATGAACATAGCAATCAGCCCCAGCATTTT. This codes for CASDEHSNQPQHF.

The chain combines TRBV5-6 with TRBJ1-2, with D perhaps TRBD1 (6 bases). Per germline, CDR1 SGHDT and CDR2 YYEEEE. V dropped 1 base and J dropped 6 bases, with 16 bases sitting between them. The CDR3 contains 15 residues. CDR3 coding DNA: TGTGCCAGCAGCTTGTTAGGGACACTGACCGATGGCTACACCTTC. It specifies CASSLLGTLTDGYTF.

In its sample, this clonotype was seen a few times. The V and J genes are TRBV20-1 and TRBJ1-1; D is unclear. The germline CDR1 and CDR2 sequences are DFQATT and SNEGSKA (reference sequence). With 0 bases removed from V and 0 bases from J, the gap between germline ends came to 8 bases. CDR3 length: 14 amino acids. The CDR3 sequence is CSAREAQLNTEAFF. The CDR3, as DNA: TGCAGTGCTAGAGAAGCACAGTTGAACACTGAAGCTTTCTTT.

This clonotype was counted between two and nine times. The junction and the germline gene differ at one end; a read error may be behind it. This chain joins TRBV4-3 and TRBJ1-1; 7 bases match TRBD1. Germline CDR1 is LGHNA and CDR2 is YSLEER. CDR3 size: 15 residues. The CDR3 DNA reads as TGCGTCAGCAGCCTTTTCGAAGGGGGCGTCCCAGAAGCTTTCTTT. Protein: CVSSLFEGGVPEAFF.